By share, the clone carrying this T cell receptor beta chain ranks as large. Multiplex PCR was performed with 32 V and 13 J primers, and it amplified TCR beta CDR3. TCRdb ran MiXCR on the multiplex PCR reads and lists one entry per CDR3 protein. The table lists about 3,000 distinct CDR3 sequences, over 45% of them singletons. TCRs were amplified from roughly 590 ng gDNA of bulk tumor per sample. From each primary tumor, several far-apart biopsies were obtained during surgery. Curative surgery was undertaken by patients, who had untreated, newly diagnosed non-small cell lung cancer. This specimen comes from a study of immune heterogeneity within non-small cell lung tumors. The CDR3 contains 15 residues. J lost 7 bases, V lost 0 bases, and 6 bases had no gene match. CDR1 is SGDLS and CDR2 is YYNGEE in the germline V gene.

The specimen was lung tumor tissue. The sequence was obtained from a man aged 55 to 69 with non-small cell lung cancer. The chain joins TRBV9 to TRBJ2-7, with TRBD2 matching 11 bases. The CDR3 region is CASSVALAGGQEQYF. CDR3 sequence (DNA): TGTGCCAGCAGCGTAGCGCTAGCGGGAGGACAAGAGCAGTACTTC.